The 9 T cell receptor beta chains in this list originate from one sample, sequenced in a study of T cells in Graves' hyperthyroidism and ophthalmopathy. The source material, RNA transcripts, was used to amplify TCR beta CDR3 regions. The HTBI set primed first-round TCR CDR3 RT-PCR. Via MiXCR, TCRdb re-called the multiplex PCR reads, giving one row per CDR3 protein. The sample includes roughly 700,000 distinct CDR3 sequences, roughly 17% seen only once; the top ten take roughly a sixth. The sample taken for sequencing was blood. These receptors all stem from a man aged 50 or older with Graves' hyperthyroidism.

Concerning this clonotype itself: Being one base from a much bigger clone, this may be a read error. The rearrangement joins TRBV7-8 to TRBJ1-5; D is possibly TRBD1 (6 bases). The CDR3 is made up of 15 amino acids. Germline values: CDR1 SGHVS, CDR2 FQNEAQ. CDR3 amino acids: CASSLADSPNRPQHF. CDR3 nucleotides: TGTGCCAGCAGCTTAGCGGACAGCCCTAATCGGCCCCAGCATTTT.

This clonotype was found many times. CDR3 coding DNA: TGTGCCAGCAGTCTACTAGCGGGAGGGCCTGTTGAGCAGTTCTTC. Translation: CASSLLAGGPVEQFF. V usage is TRBV12-3 or TRBV12-4 and J usage is TRBJ2-1; 13 positions agree with TRBD2. The CDR3 is 15 residues long. V dropped 5 bases and J dropped 9; count of bases not matched to a gene: 7.

This clonotype was counted a few times. The chain recombines TRBV4-3 with TRBJ2-1; 7 bases match TRBD1. This CDR3 region has 17 residues. V lost 3 bases to trimming and J lost 9 bases; unmatched junction nucleotides: 17. Germline CDR1 and CDR2: LGHNA and YSLEER. CDR3 bases: TGCGCCAGCAGCCAGGCCTGGGAGACAGGGAGATATGGTGAGCAGTTCTTC. Amino acids: CASSQAWETGRYGEQFF.

This clonotype has a handful of counts. At one of its ends the junction is not consistent with the germline gene, which may arise from a read error. The chain uses TRBV3-1 and TRBJ2-7, with D unresolved. Germline V gives CDR1 LGHDT, CDR2 YNNKEL (reference sequence). This CDR3 has 12 residues. The chain's CDR3 is CASNQEAREQYF. DNA of the CDR3: TGTGCCAGCAACCAAGAAGCGCGGGAGCAGTACTTC.

This clonotype was observed many times. The chain combines TRBV6-1 with TRBJ1-4; 11 positions match TRBD1. Germline CDR1 reads MNHNS; CDR2 reads SASEGT. V shed 6 bases and J 5 bases; nucleotides not matched to a gene: 8. The CDR3 sequence is 16 residues long. The CDR3 bases are TGTGCCAGCAGGTTATCCGGACAGGGGGCGAATGAAAAACTGTTTTTT. It codes for CASRLSGQGANEKLFF.

The chain is built from TRBV9 and TRBJ2-3; D not resolved. V was clipped by 4 bases and J by 0 bases, with 12 bases between them. CDR1 and CDR2 from the germline V gene are SGDLS and YYNGEE. This CDR3 contains 15 residues. CDR3 bases: TGTGCCAGCAGCCCCCTTCCGCAGAGCACAGATACGCAGTATTTT. Translated: CASSPLPQSTDTQYF.

This clonotype was counted between two and nine times. A read error may be the cause here, since a much bigger clone is one base away. The chain has TRBV27 and TRBJ1-1, with D unresolved. The CDR3 has 15 amino acids. Trimming took 5 bases from V and 4 from J, leaving 17 bases between them. Germline V CDR1 and CDR2: MNHEY, SMNVEV (reference sequence). CDR3 residues: CASSPATSETTEAFF. Here the CDR3 DNA reads TGTGCCAGCAGTCCGGCGACGAGTGAAACCACTGAAGCTTTCTTT.

This clonotype has a count of ten or more. The rearrangement links TRBV30 to TRBJ1-4; D possibly corresponds to TRBD1 (5 bases). The CDR3 totals 18 residues. The germline V gene encodes CDR1 GTSNPN and CDR2 SVGIG (reference sequence). V was trimmed by 3 bases and J by 3 bases, leaving 23 bases between them. CDR3 sequence: CAWRGAPGSARANEKLFF. The CDR3 nucleotides read TGTGCCTGGAGAGGGGCGCCAGGGTCGGCGAGAGCTAATGAAAAACTGTTTTTT.

This clonotype showed up many times. This chain joins TRBV2 and TRBJ2-2, with TRBD2 matching 9 bases. Per the germline V gene, CDR1 is SNHLY and CDR2 is FYNNEI. This CDR3 comprises 13 residues. The V and J ends lost 6 bases and 6 bases, in that order; junction bases with no gene match: 2. CDR3 bases: TGTGCCAGCAGGGGCGGGAGGGCCGGGGAGCTGTTTTTT. Protein: CASRGGRAGELFF.